A single sample gave rise to the 31 T cell receptor beta chains below, sequenced in a study of CD8 T cells in ankylosing spondylitis. No antigen is known for these receptors. Points from the study as a whole: A TCR beta motif of about eight highly homologous variants seemed to mark ankylosing spondylitis blood.

One entry per CDR3 protein, called by TCRdb with MiXCR from the 5' RACE reads. Of about 500,000 distinct CDR3 sequences detected, roughly 5.3% appear once; the ten largest clones hold under 4.5%. The source material was blood, either unsorted or a sorted T cell fraction (not recorded which). These receptors all come from a male donor with ankylosing spondylitis.

This clonotype was seen a few times. The chain has TRBV11-3 and TRBJ1-2; the D gene is possibly TRBD1 (5 bases). The CDR3 is 15 residues long. Germline CDR1 is SGHNT and CDR2 is YENEEA. The V and J ends lost 8 bases and 4 bases respectively, with 20 bases between them. The CDR3 region is CASDQISGSGYGYTF. The CDR3 DNA reads TGTGCCAGCGACCAAATATCAGGGTCTGGCTATGGCTACACCTTC.

The table lists this clonotype with many counts. This chain connects TRBV6-1 to TRBJ1-2; maybe TRBD1 (6 bases). The V gene lost 3 bases and the J gene lost 2 bases, with 19 bases spanning the gap. Germline V gene sequence: CDR1 MNHNS, CDR2 SASEGT. CDR3 length equals 17 residues. The DNA for the CDR3 is TGTGCCAGCAGTGACACCCTTGGGGGGGCTTCAAACTATGGCTACACCTTC. As protein: CASSDTLGGASNYGYTF.

This clonotype was picked up many times. The chain is built from TRBV20-1 and TRBJ1-5; no definite D call. The CDR3 contains 13 residues. Trimming took 5 bases from V and 3 from J, leaving 11 bases between them. Germline V gives CDR1 DFQATT, CDR2 SNEGSKA (reference sequence). CDR3 sequence: CSADRASNQPQHF. CDR3 sequence (DNA): TGCAGTGCTGACCGAGCCTCCAATCAGCCCCAGCATTTT.

This clonotype has at least ten counts. The chain carries TRBV20-1 and TRBJ1-2; possible D gene TRBD1, 5 bases. V was trimmed by 5 bases and J by 9 bases, leaving 16 bases between them. Germline CDR1 and CDR2: DFQATT and SNEGSKA (reference sequence). This CDR3 region has 12 residues. In DNA form, the CDR3 reads TGCAGTGCTGGGGGGACGGATTTCAGCTACACCTTC. Translating gives CSAGGTDFSYTF.

Many counts were recorded for this clonotype. The chain carries TRBV20-1 and TRBJ2-3; tentatively, D is TRBD1 (6 bases). The CDR3 is 14 residues long. Trimming removed 1 base at V and 4 bases at J, with 12 bases between. CDR1 and CDR2 (germline): DFQATT, SNEGSKA (reference sequence). The CDR3 DNA follows: TGCAGTGCTAGAGTAGGGGCAGGGGCAGATACGCAGTATTTT. This codes for CSARVGAGADTQYF.

This clonotype showed up many times. The rearrangement joins TRBV28 to TRBJ2-6; D gene ambiguous. The V and J ends lost 5 bases and 0 bases respectively, with 8 bases between them. Germline V gene lookup returns CDR1 MDHEN and CDR2 SYDVKM. The CDR3 consists of 15 residues. CDR3 loop: CASSPRRSGANVLTF. CDR3 nucleotide sequence: TGTGCCAGCAGTCCCCGCCGCTCTGGGGCCAACGTCCTGACTTTC.

This clonotype was picked up many times. The CDR3 bases are TGTGCCAGCAGTTCCCCCTCGGGACAGAAAAATTCACCCCTCCACTTT. Translating gives CASSSPSGQKNSPLHF. The rearrangement uses TRBV12-3 or TRBV12-4 and TRBJ1-6; TRBD1 matches at 7 bases. The CDR3 covers 16 residues. The ends lost 4 bases at V and 7 bases at J; junction bases unmatched: 10.

The chain recombines TRBV6-1 with TRBJ1-5; D gene unclear. Trimming took 6 bases from V and 0 from J, leaving 12 bases between them. The CDR3 is 15 residues long. In germline, CDR1 is MNHNS, CDR2 SASEGT. This CDR3 reads CASSPTRYSNQPQHF. CDR3 DNA: TGTGCCAGCAGCCCTACACGTTATAGCAATCAGCCCCAGCATTTT.

This clonotype was detected ten times or more. The CDR3: CASSQEERGGTGELFF. CDR3 bases: TGCGCCAGCAGCCAAGAGGAACGTGGGGGAACCGGGGAGCTGTTTTTT. The rearrangement links TRBV4-1 to TRBJ2-2; D possibly matches TRBD1 or TRBD2 (5 bases each). The V and J ends lost 0 bases and 5 bases respectively, with 13 bases between them. From germline, CDR1 is MGHRA and CDR2 YSYEKL. The length of the CDR3 is 16 residues.

This clonotype has ten or more counts. The rearrangement uses TRBV5-1 and TRBJ2-2, with a weak D call TRBD1 (5 bases). Trimming took 0 bases from V and 3 from J, leaving 9 bases between them. CDR1 and CDR2 from the germline V gene are SGHRS and YFSETQ. The CDR3 loop spans 15 amino acids. CDR3 sequence (DNA): TGCGCCAGCAGCTTGGAGTCAGGGTACACCGGGGAGCTGTTTTTT. The encoded protein is CASSLESGYTGELFF.

V usage is TRBV16 and J usage is TRBJ1-2; TRBD1 is a possible D gene (6 bases). V lost 5 bases and J 4 bases, leaving 17 bases between the germline ends. The germline CDR1 and CDR2 sequences are KGHSY and FQNENV. This CDR3 is built from 15 residues. CDR3 sequence (DNA): TGTGCCAGCAGCGACGGACAGAAAGATGGCTATGGCTACACCTTC. Its translation: CASSDGQKDGYGYTF. The full variable domain, rest sourced from reference TRBV16 and TRBJ1-2, is GEEVAQTPKHLVRGEGQKAKLYCAPIKGHSYVFWYQQVLKNEFKFLISFQNENVFDETGMPKERFSAKCLPNSPCSLEIQATKLEDSAVYFCASSDGQKDGYGYTFGSGTRLTVV.

The sample holds many counts of this clonotype. The V gene is TRBV7-8, the J gene TRBJ1-5; TRBD1 agrees at 8 bases. This CDR3 is 15 amino acids long. The junction had 8 bases not matched to a gene; V was cut back by 5 bases and J by 5 bases. Germline values: CDR1 SGHVS, CDR2 FQNEAQ. As DNA, the CDR3 is TGTGCCAGCAGCCTCCGGCGACAGGGGTATCAGCCCCAGCATTTT. Its translation is CASSLRRQGYQPQHF.

In its sample, this clonotype was seen many times. The chain recombines TRBV10-3 with TRBJ1-3; tentative D call: TRBD1 (5 bases). Germline V gene lookup returns CDR1 ENHRY and CDR2 SYGVKD. V dropped 11 bases and J dropped 0 bases, with 26 bases sitting between them. The CDR3 consists of 18 residues. The chain's CDR3 is CAVLPAWGSGLSGNTIYF. DNA for the CDR3: TGTGCCGTACTTCCCGCGTGGGGCAGCGGACTCTCTGGAAACACCATATATTTT.

V is TRBV5-8 and J is TRBJ2-5; D is perhaps TRBD2 (5 bases). Trimming left V 7 bases short and J 7 bases short, with 17 bases between. Germline V gene lookup returns CDR1 SGHTS and CDR2 YDEGEE. The CDR3 contains 13 residues. The CDR3 loop reads CASGRGLLWTQYF. CDR3 in DNA: TGTGCCAGCGGCCGCGGGCTCCTCTGGACCCAGTACTTC.

This clonotype was counted at least ten times. The V call is TRBV5-1, the J call TRBJ1-2; D perhaps matches TRBD1 (5 bases). V lost 6 bases to trimming and J lost 2 bases, with 17 bases between them. The CDR3 loop spans 15 amino acids. CDR1 and CDR2 (germline): SGHRS, YFSETQ. CDR3 in amino acids: CASTFLGQDNYGYTF. CDR3 DNA: TGCGCCAGCACCTTCCTGGGGCAGGACAACTATGGCTACACCTTC.

This clonotype occurred many times. The V gene is TRBV20-1, the J gene TRBJ1-1; D remains ambiguous. This CDR3 contains 12 residues. CDR1 and CDR2 (germline): DFQATT, SNEGSKA (reference sequence). The V end lost 5 bases, the J end lost 0 bases, and 7 bases lay between the germline ends. The CDR3 DNA is TGCAGTGCTCTGACACTGAACACTGAAGCTTTCTTT. Its protein is CSALTLNTEAFF.

This clonotype was recorded many times. The genes are TRBV29-1 and TRBJ1-2, with D tentatively TRBD1 (5 bases). The CDR3 extends over 15 amino acids. Germline-derived CDR1 and CDR2 are SQVTM and ANQGSEA. V was cut by 0 bases and J by 2 bases, with 13 bases left in between. The DNA of the CDR3 is TGCAGCGTTGAAGAGATCGGGAGGGGAAACTATGGCTACACCTTC. It encodes CSVEEIGRGNYGYTF.

The sample holds many counts of this clonotype. V gene TRBV18 combines with J gene TRBJ2-5, with D possibly being TRBD1 (6 bases). Germline V gene data show CDR1 as KGHSH and CDR2 as LQKENI. With 6 bases removed from V and 0 bases from J, the gap between germline ends came to 17 bases. This CDR3 spans 16 amino acids. The CDR3 coding sequence is TGTGCCAGCTCGCCTGTACCGGGACATTACCAAGAGACCCAGTACTTC. It specifies CASSPVPGHYQETQYF.

This clonotype has more than one count but fewer than ten. The V and J genes are TRBV28 and TRBJ2-5; D is possibly TRBD2 (5 bases). The V end was cut by 1 base, the J end by 2 bases, with 11 bases between. The CDR3 consists of 15 residues. The V gene's germline CDR1 is MDHEN and CDR2 SYDVKM. The CDR3 DNA reads TGTGCCAGCAGTTTATCCGGGGAGCGGCAAGAGACCCAGTACTTC. Translating gives CASSLSGERQETQYF.

There are a few counts of this clonotype. The V gene is TRBV7-3, the J gene TRBJ2-7, with 8 nucleotides matching TRBD1. The CDR3 loop spans 15 amino acids. In germline, CDR1 is SGHTA, CDR2 FQGTGA. The V and J ends lost 3 bases and 1 base, in that order; junction bases with no gene match: 5. The CDR3 protein is CASSFGQGPSYEQYF. The CDR3 nucleotides read TGTGCCAGCAGCTTTGGACAGGGCCCTTCCTACGAGCAGTACTTC.

This clonotype was counted only a few times. This rearrangement joins TRBV4-3 to TRBJ2-7; D is unresolved. Germline CDR1 LGHNA, CDR2 YSLEER. V shed 0 bases and J shed 3 bases, with 12 bases lying between them. The CDR3 runs to 15 residues. This CDR3 reads CASSQDLHLGYEQYF. Written as DNA, the CDR3 is TGCGCCAGCAGCCAAGACCTCCATCTAGGCTACGAGCAGTACTTC.

The chain employs TRBV11-2 and TRBJ2-1, with D perhaps given as TRBD1 or TRBD2 (5 bases each). Germline CDR1 reads SGHAT; CDR2 reads FQNNGV. V was pared by 5 bases and J by 7 bases, with 21 bases between. The CDR3 has 16 residues. CDR3 protein: CASSPGLGTGYNEQFF. In DNA form, the CDR3 reads TGTGCCAGCAGCCCGGGGTTGGGGACGGGGTATAATGAGCAGTTCTTC.

This clonotype was counted at least ten times. This rearrangement joins TRBV4-2 to TRBJ2-1; TRBD2 might be the D (5 bases). V was cut by 2 bases and J by 3 bases, with 11 bases left in between. This CDR3 contains 15 residues. CDR1 and CDR2 from the germline V gene are LGHNA and YNFKEQ. The CDR3 protein is CASSQQFGIYNEQFF. The CDR3, as DNA: TGTGCCAGCAGCCAACAGTTCGGGATCTACAATGAGCAGTTCTTC.

J is TRBJ2-7 and V is TRBV20-1; a possible D gene is TRBD1 (6 bases). The CDR3 runs 13 residues. V lost 5 bases and J 0 bases, leaving 11 bases between the germline ends. Germline values: CDR1 DFQATT, CDR2 SNEGSKA (reference sequence). The chain's CDR3 is CSADRDTSYEQYF. The CDR3, as DNA: TGCAGTGCTGACCGGGACACCTCCTACGAGCAGTACTTC.

This clonotype occurred many times. V is TRBV20-1 and J is TRBJ2-1; 12 nucleotides align to TRBD2. The length of the CDR3 is 16 residues. CDR1 and CDR2 from the germline V gene are DFQATT and SNEGSKA (reference sequence). The junction had 7 bases not matched to a gene; V was cut back by 0 bases and J by 7 bases. CDR3 region: CSARDPTSGRKNEQFF. The CDR3 region has the DNA TGCAGTGCTAGAGACCCCACTAGCGGGAGGAAGAATGAGCAGTTCTTC.

This chain links TRBV10-3 with TRBJ2-7; TRBD1 or TRBD2 may be the D gene (5 bases each). V lost 9 bases, J lost 4 bases, and 13 bases lay in between. The CDR3 contains 12 residues. Germline lookup yields CDR1 ENHRY and CDR2 SYGVKD. The CDR3 sequence: CAIGRDGYEQYF. The CDR3 DNA follows: TGTGCCATAGGACGGGACGGTTACGAGCAGTACTTC.

This clonotype was detected ten times or more. This sequence joins TRBV18 and TRBJ2-5, with D uncertain. Trimming took 4 bases from V and 3 from J, leaving 9 bases between them. The CDR3 totals 13 residues. Per germline, CDR1 KGHSH and CDR2 LQKENI. In DNA, the CDR3 is TGTGCCAGCTCACTGGAATTAAAAGAGACCCAGTACTTC. Protein product: CASSLELKETQYF.

This clonotype appeared a few times. This sequence joins TRBV12-3 or TRBV12-4 and TRBJ2-5; 9 positions agree with TRBD1. The length of the CDR3 is 15 residues. Trimming took 6 bases from V and 5 from J; bases not matched to a gene: 10. The CDR3 DNA reads TGTGCCAGCAGCCCCTGGACAGGGGAGGGGGAGACCCAGTACTTC. It codes for CASSPWTGEGETQYF.

This clonotype was counted between two and nine times. This chain uses TRBV12-3 or TRBV12-4 with TRBJ2-1; 7 positions match TRBD1. The V and J ends lost 10 bases and 0 bases, in that order; junction bases with no gene match: 9. The CDR3 is 15 residues long. This CDR3 reads CATVRDSFSYNEQFF. The CDR3 coding sequence is TGTGCCACCGTCCGGGACAGTTTCTCCTACAATGAGCAGTTCTTC.

This clonotype was counted many times. The gene calls are TRBV7-2 and TRBJ2-4, with D tentatively TRBD1 (6 bases). CDR1 SGHTA and CDR2 FQGNSA come from the germline V gene. Between the trimmed V and J ends, which lost 1 base and 3 bases, there was a span of 10 bases. CDR3 length: 15 amino acids. This CDR3 reads CASSLGGLGKNIQYF. In nucleotides, the CDR3 is TGTGCCAGCAGCTTAGGGGGGCTAGGCAAAAACATTCAGTACTTC.

This clonotype was counted at least ten times. The rearrangement links TRBV4-3 to TRBJ2-5; TRBD2 matches 7 bases. The CDR3 totals 14 residues. The V segment lost 2 bases and the J segment 4 bases; nucleotides outside the gene matches: 4. CDR1 is LGHNA and CDR2 is YSLEER in the germline V gene. CDR3 coding DNA: TGCGCCAGCAGCCAAAGTAGCGGGTTAGAGACCCAGTACTTC. It codes for CASSQSSGLETQYF.